Each of the 4 T cell receptor beta chains below was sequenced from the same sample in a study of early T cells in non-severe SARS-CoV-2 infection (dated by TCRdb to the early 2020s). To prepare the library, 5' RACE was applied. The listed sequencing device is NextSeq 500. TCRdb trimmed public reads at Q25 via fastp, called clones via MiXCR and kept in-frame beta chains. Records with the same CDR3 protein are collapsed into one entry carrying the most frequent genes and DNA. The sample has about 83,000 distinct CDR3 sequences on record, about 12% of them singletons. Under 8% of the sample comes from the top ten. Source material: whole blood. The receptors shown here come from an adult who was a healthcare worker with PCR-confirmed SARS-CoV-2 infection or an uninfected control (not recorded which).

This clonotype was counted a few times. The rearrangement links TRBV12-3 or TRBV12-4 to TRBJ2-1; 14 bases fit TRBD2. Germline trimming cut 1 base from V and 7 bases from J; bases unmatched to any gene: 0. The CDR3 is 15 amino acids. As DNA, the CDR3 is TGTGCCAGCAGTTTAGGGACTAGCGGGAGGAATGAGCAGTTCTTC. Protein: CASSLGTSGRNEQFF.

This clonotype was seen ten or more times. V usage is TRBV7-2 and J usage is TRBJ1-2; D is uncertain. Germline V gene lookup returns CDR1 SGHTA and CDR2 FQGNSA. V lost 5 bases to trimming and J lost 2 bases, with 12 bases between them. CDR3 length: 14 amino acids. Here the CDR3 reads CASSPSQLNYGYTF. CDR3 coding DNA: TGTGCCAGCAGCCCAAGTCAGCTCAACTATGGCTACACCTTC.

The chain couples TRBV27 to TRBJ1-1; a possible D gene is TRBD1 (5 bases). V lost 8 bases and J lost 4, with 17 bases in between. Germline CDR1 and CDR2: MNHEY and SMNVEV (reference sequence). CDR3 size: 14 residues. CDR3 bases: TGTGCCAGCTCTAAACGGGGGGGTTCCACTGAAGCTTTCTTT. This sequence encodes CASSKRGGSTEAFF.

Ten or more counts support this clonotype. The chain recombines TRBV18 with TRBJ1-5; D is unclear. Germline CDR1 reads KGHSH; CDR2 reads LQKENI. The CDR3 totals 16 residues. The V end was cut by 1 base, the J end by 3 bases, with 13 bases between. CDR3 nucleotide sequence: TGTGCCAGCTCACCACAGGGATCCCAGGACAATCAGCCCCAGCATTTT. This sequence encodes CASSPQGSQDNQPQHF.